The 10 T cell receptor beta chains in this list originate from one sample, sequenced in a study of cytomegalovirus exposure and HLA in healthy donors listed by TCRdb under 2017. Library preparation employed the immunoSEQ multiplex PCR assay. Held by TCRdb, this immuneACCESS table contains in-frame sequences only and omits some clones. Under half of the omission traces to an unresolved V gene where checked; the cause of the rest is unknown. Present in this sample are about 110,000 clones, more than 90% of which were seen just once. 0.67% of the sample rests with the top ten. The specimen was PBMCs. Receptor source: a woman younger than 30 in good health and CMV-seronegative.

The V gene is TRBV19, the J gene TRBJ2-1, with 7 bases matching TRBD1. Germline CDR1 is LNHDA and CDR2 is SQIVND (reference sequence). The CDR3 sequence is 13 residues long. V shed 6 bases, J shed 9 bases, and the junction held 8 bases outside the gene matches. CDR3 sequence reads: CASSGQVISEQFF. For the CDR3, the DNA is TGTGCCAGTAGCGGACAGGTCATTAGTGAGCAGTTCTTC. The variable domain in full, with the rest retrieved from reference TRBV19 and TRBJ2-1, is DGGITQSPKYLFRKEGQNVTLSCEQNLNHDAMYWYRQDPGQGLRLIYYSQIVNDFQKGDIAEGYSVSREKKESFPLTVTSAQKNPTAFYLCASSGQVISEQFFGPGTRLTVL.

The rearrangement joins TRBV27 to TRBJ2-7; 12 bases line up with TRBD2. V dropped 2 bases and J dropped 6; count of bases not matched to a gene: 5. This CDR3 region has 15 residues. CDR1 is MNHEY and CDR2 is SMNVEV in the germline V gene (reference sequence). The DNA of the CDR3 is TGTGCCAGCAGTTTACTAGCGGGGGGGCCTGGCGAGCAGTACTTC. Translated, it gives CASSLLAGGPGEQYF.

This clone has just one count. CDR3 nucleotides: TGTGCCAGCAGCGTAGCGGCCCAGGGGGCTATTGGAAACACCATATATTTT. It translates to CASSVAAQGAIGNTIYF. V and J are TRBV9 and TRBJ1-3; TRBD1 matches 8 bases. Germline values: CDR1 SGDLS, CDR2 YYNGEE. The CDR3 sequence is 17 residues long. With V trimmed by 0 bases and J by 3 bases, 8 bases remained unmatched. Supplemented by reference TRBV9 and TRBJ1-3, the full variable domain reads DSGVTQTPKHLITATGQRVTLRCSPRSGDLSVYWYQQSLDQGLQFLIQYYNGEERAKGNILERFSAQQFPDLHSELNLSSLELGDSALYFCASSVAAQGAIGNTIYFGEGSWLTVV.

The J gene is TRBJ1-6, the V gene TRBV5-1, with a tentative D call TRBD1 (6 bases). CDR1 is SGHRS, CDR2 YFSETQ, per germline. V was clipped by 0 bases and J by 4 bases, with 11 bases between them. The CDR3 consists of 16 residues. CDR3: CASSLAGQRYNSPLHF. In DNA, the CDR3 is TGCGCCAGCAGCTTGGCTGGACAGAGATATAATTCACCCCTCCACTTT.

The CDR3 spells CASTDFYEQYF. The DNA for the CDR3 is TGTGCCAGTACCGACTTCTACGAGCAGTACTTC. V is TRBV19 and J is TRBJ2-7; D is uncertain. The CDR3 covers 11 residues. Germline V gene lookup returns CDR1 LNHDA and CDR2 SQIVND (reference sequence). With 7 bases removed from V and 3 bases from J, the gap between germline ends came to 7 bases.

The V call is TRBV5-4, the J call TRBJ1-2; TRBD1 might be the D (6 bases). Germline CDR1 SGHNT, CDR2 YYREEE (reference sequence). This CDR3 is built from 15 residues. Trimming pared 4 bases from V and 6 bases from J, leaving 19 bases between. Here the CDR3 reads CASSGGWDIGNGYTF. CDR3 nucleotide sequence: TGTGCCAGCAGCGGCGGGTGGGACATTGGGAATGGCTACACCTTC.

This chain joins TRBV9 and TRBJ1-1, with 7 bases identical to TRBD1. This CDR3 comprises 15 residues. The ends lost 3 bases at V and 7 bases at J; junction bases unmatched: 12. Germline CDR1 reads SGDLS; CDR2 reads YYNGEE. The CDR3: CASSATINRGGEAFF. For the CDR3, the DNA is TGTGCCAGCAGCGCAACGATTAACAGGGGTGGTGAAGCTTTCTTT. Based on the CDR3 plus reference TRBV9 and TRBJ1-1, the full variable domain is DSGVTQTPKHLITATGQRVTLRCSPRSGDLSVYWYQQSLDQGLQFLIQYYNGEERAKGNILERFSAQQFPDLHSELNLSSLELGDSALYFCASSATINRGGEAFFGQGTRLTVV.

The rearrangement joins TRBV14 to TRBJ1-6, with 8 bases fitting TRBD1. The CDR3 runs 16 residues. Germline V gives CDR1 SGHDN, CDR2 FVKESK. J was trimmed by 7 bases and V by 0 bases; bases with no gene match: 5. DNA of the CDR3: TGTGCCAGCAGCCAAGACCGGACAGGGAACAATTCACCCCTCCACTTT. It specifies CASSQDRTGNNSPLHF.

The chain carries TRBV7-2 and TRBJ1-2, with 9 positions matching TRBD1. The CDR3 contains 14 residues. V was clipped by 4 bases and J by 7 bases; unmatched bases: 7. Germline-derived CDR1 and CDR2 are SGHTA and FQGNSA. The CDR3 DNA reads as TGTGCCAGCAGCTCTCTACAGGGGGCGCTTGGCTACACCTTC. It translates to CASSSLQGALGYTF.

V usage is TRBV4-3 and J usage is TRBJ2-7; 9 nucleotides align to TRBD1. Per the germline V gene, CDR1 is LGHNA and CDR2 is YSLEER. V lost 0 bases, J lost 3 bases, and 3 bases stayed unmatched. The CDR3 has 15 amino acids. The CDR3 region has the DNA TGCGCCAGCAGCCAAGAAAGGGGACAGGGCTACGAGCAGTACTTC. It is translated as CASSQERGQGYEQYF.